This entry is about one TCR beta chain. The data belong to a study of blood T cell repertoires in COVID-19. The study recruited people aged roughly 18 to 95 years across more than 20 US areas. The CDR3 totals 14 residues. Germline CDR1 and CDR2: MNHEY and SVGEGT. V was clipped by 2 bases and J by 4 bases; unmatched bases: 2. In the original analysis: The authors estimated nucleated cell counts from reference gene primer amplification. Profiling relied on immunoSEQ multiplex PCR, and the TCRdb table lists in-frame clones only, not all of them. D and trimming come from the DNA, and the V and J calls and clone size come from that table. The table has about 400,000 clones, nearly 90% seen once.

This clonotype was obtained from a young woman who had recovered from COVID-19. The sample was PBMCs or T cells enriched from blood (not recorded which). The chain joins TRBV6-2 or TRBV6-3 to TRBJ2-5; TRBD2 matches at 9 bases. CDR3 in amino acids: CASSYRRGGETQYF. The CDR3 region has the DNA TGTGCCAGCAGTTACCGGCGGGGGGGAGAGACCCAGTACTTC.